The 8 T cell receptor beta chains below were found in one sample sequenced in a study of blood T cells in healthy people across ages. Primers used in a second PCR of roughly 6 to 11 cycles were a sample-barcoded 5' primer and a J-beta primer mix. TCRdb reprocessed the 5' RACE reads with MiXCR, giving one entry per CDR3 protein. The sample yields 700,000 to 850,000 distinct CDR3 sequences, 35% to 40% seen once. The sample taken for sequencing was blood. These receptor sequences come from a young man in good health.

The sample holds many counts of this clonotype. The gene calls are TRBV12-3 or TRBV12-4 and TRBJ1-2; D is undetermined. V was pared by 5 bases and J by 8 bases, with 15 bases between. The length of the CDR3 is 13 residues. The CDR3 coding sequence is TGTGCCAGCAGTAGTCGACCGTGGCACGGCTACACCTTC. It translates to CASSSRPWHGYTF.

The chain combines TRBV25-1 with TRBJ2-3; no firm D call. Germline CDR1 is MGHDK and CDR2 is SYGVNS. The CDR3 loop spans 13 amino acids. V was pared by 4 bases and J by 4 bases, with 9 bases between. The CDR3 reads CASSGQVADTQYF. The CDR3 region has the DNA TGTGCCAGCAGTGGCCAGGTCGCAGATACGCAGTATTTT.

On this clonotype: One end of the junction is discordant with germline, which a read error may explain. The chain carries TRBV2 and TRBJ2-3; D tentatively fits TRBD1 or TRBD2 (5 bases each). The CDR3 has 14 amino acids. Germline V CDR1 and CDR2: SNHLY, FYNNEI. The CDR3 here is CAGSVRGGTDTQYF. The CDR3, as DNA: TGTGCCGGCAGTGTGAGGGGCGGGACAGATACGCAGTATTTT.

As for this clonotype: A much larger clone lies a single base off, so this may be a read error. This chain joins TRBV9 and TRBJ1-6; 9 bases map to TRBD1. There are 14 residues in the CDR3. Germline V CDR1 and CDR2: SGDLS, YYNGEE. CDR3 DNA: TGTGCCAGCAGCCGGACAGGGGATAATTCACCCCCCCACTTT. It codes for CASSRTGDNSPPHF.

The rearrangement links TRBV12-3 or TRBV12-4 to TRBJ2-1; possibly TRBD1 for D (5 bases). This CDR3 comprises 13 residues. Trimming removed 6 bases from V and 13 bases from J, with 19 bases in between. CDR3 bases: TGTGCCAGCAGCCCGACAGCTAGAGAGACCCAGTTCTTC. This translates into CASSPTARETQFF.

This clonotype was seen a handful of times. This chain joins TRBV2 and TRBJ2-1; 15 nucleotides match TRBD2. Germline V gene sequence: CDR1 SNHLY, CDR2 FYNNEI. V shed 7 bases, J shed 12 bases, and the junction held 4 bases outside the gene matches. The CDR3 covers 13 residues. In nucleotides, the CDR3 is TGTGCCAGCATCCCGGGACTAGCGGGGGGGCAGTTCTTC. The encoded protein is CASIPGLAGGQFF. The full variable domain, with the rest looked up from reference TRBV2 and TRBJ2-1, is EPEVTQTPSHQVTQMGQEVILRCVPISNHLYFYWYRQILGQKVEFLVSFYNNEISEKSEIFDDQFSVERPDGSNFTLKIRSTKLEDSAMYFCASIPGLAGGQFFGPGTRLTVL.

The V gene is TRBV7-2, the J gene TRBJ2-1; D may be TRBD2 (5 bases). This CDR3 region has 12 residues. Per the germline V gene, CDR1 is SGHTA and CDR2 is FQGNSA. The ends were cut back, 1 base at V and 11 bases at J, with 9 bases in the middle. CDR3 amino acids: CASSLVRRQQFF. CDR3 DNA: TGTGCCAGCAGCTTAGTCAGGAGGCAGCAGTTCTTC.

The gene calls are TRBV7-2 and TRBJ1-4; TRBD1 is a possible D gene (5 bases). The germline V and J ends were trimmed by 0 bases and 6 bases, with 8 bases remaining between them. The V gene's germline CDR1 is SGHTA and CDR2 FQGNSA. The CDR3 covers 14 residues. The CDR3 loop reads CASSLAGGDEKLFF. The CDR3 bases are TGTGCCAGCAGCTTAGCCGGGGGGGATGAAAAACTGTTTTTT.